This T cell receptor (beta chain) comes out of a study of Ad26.COV2.S vaccination and SARS-CoV-2 variants. Study background: In the study, Ad26.COV2.S was injected intramuscularly once, or twice 56 days apart. Study observations and caveats: Spike-specific TCR breadth was greater in vaccine than placebo recipients. People who got the vaccine or the placebo had similar non-spike TCR breadth. In TCR breadth and depth analyses, total T cell responses may have been underestimated.

As for treatment: about 20 received Ad26.COV2.S at low or high dose, single or two shots; several received placebo; per-sample allocation not given. At day 63 after the first vaccine or placebo injection, samples were drawn. Clones were sequenced by immunoSEQ multiplex PCR, and TCRdb holds only the in-frame ones, with some missing. The sample holds some 450,000 clones; about 92% are singletons and the top ten take less than 4.5%. The germline V and J ends were trimmed by 3 bases and 4 bases, with 15 bases remaining between them. Looked up from germline, CDR1 is MNHEY and CDR2 is SMNVEV (reference sequence). The CDR3 covers 15 residues. Notes on this clone: The antigen remains unidentified.

This TCR derives from a person between 18 and 60 years old who received the Ad26.COV2.S COVID-19 vaccine or a placebo. The J gene is TRBJ2-5, the V gene TRBV27; maybe TRBD1 (6 bases). The starting material was peripheral blood, obtained in a trial of Ad26.COV2.S vaccine versus placebo. The CDR3 spells CASSFGSGVAETQYF. The CDR3 nucleotides read TGTGCCAGCAGTTTCGGTTCAGGGGTAGCAGAGACCCAGTACTTC.